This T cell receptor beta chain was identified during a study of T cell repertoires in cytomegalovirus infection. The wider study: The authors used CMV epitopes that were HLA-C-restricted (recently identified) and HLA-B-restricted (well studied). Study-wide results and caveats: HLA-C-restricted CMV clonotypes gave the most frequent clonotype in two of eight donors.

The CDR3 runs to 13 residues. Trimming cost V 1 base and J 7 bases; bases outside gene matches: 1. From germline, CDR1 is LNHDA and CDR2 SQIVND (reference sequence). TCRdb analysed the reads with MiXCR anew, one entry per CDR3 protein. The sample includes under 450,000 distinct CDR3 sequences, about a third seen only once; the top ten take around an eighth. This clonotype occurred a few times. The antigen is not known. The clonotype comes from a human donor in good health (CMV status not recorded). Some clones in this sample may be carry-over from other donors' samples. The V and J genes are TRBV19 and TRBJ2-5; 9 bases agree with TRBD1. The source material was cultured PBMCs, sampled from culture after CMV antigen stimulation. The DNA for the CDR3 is TGTGCCAGTAGTATAGCGGACAGGGGGACCCAGTACTTC. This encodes CASSIADRGTQYF.